The 6 T cell receptor beta chains reported below all come from one sample, sequenced in a study of early T cells in non-severe SARS-CoV-2 infection (dated by TCRdb to the early 2020s). Receptor libraries were prepared by 5' RACE. This sample was sequenced with a NextSeq 500. TCRdb reran the public reads through fastp at Q25 and MiXCR, keeping productive beta chains. Duplicate CDR3 protein sequences are folded into a single record with the most common DNA and genes. The sample records 75,000 to 90,000 distinct CDR3 sequences, 6% to 7% of which are singletons. Clones ranked in the top ten supply 7.8% of the sample. Sequences were obtained from whole blood. The receptors shown here come from an adult who was a healthcare worker with PCR-confirmed SARS-CoV-2 infection or an uninfected control (not recorded which).

The sample holds many counts of this clonotype. The chain carries TRBV29-1 and TRBJ1-1, with a tentative D call TRBD1 (6 bases). The CDR3 contains 13 residues. V lost 7 bases to trimming and J lost 0 bases, with 12 bases between them. The germline V gene encodes CDR1 SQVTM and CDR2 ANQGSEA. As DNA, the CDR3 is TGCAGCGGCACGACAGGCATGAACACTGAAGCTTTCTTT. Translation gives CSGTTGMNTEAFF.

Ten or more counts support this clonotype. The chain recombines TRBV10-3 with TRBJ2-7; possibly TRBD2 for D (7 bases). The CDR3 runs to 14 residues. Looked up from germline, CDR1 is ENHRY and CDR2 is SYGVKD. V lost 2 bases, J lost 3 bases, and 11 bases lay in between. The DNA of the CDR3 is TGTGCCATCAGTGAGAAGGGGGGGAACTACGAGCAGTACTTC. Its protein is CAISEKGGNYEQYF.

The chain is built from TRBV7-8 and TRBJ2-1; no clear D gene. Trimming took off 5 bases at V and 6 bases at J, with 5 bases between the two ends. Germline values: CDR1 SGHVS, CDR2 FQNEAQ. CDR3 length: 11 amino acids. The CDR3 region is CASSPTNEQFF. In DNA form, the CDR3 reads TGTGCCAGCAGCCCTACCAATGAGCAGTTCTTC.

The sample holds a few counts of this clonotype. The chain links TRBV28 to TRBJ2-7; no clear D gene. There are 12 residues in the CDR3. CDR1 MDHEN and CDR2 SYDVKM come from the germline V gene. The V end was cut by 6 bases, the J end by 7 bases, with 13 bases between. CDR3 sequence: CASSFRQPEQYF. CDR3 DNA sequence: TGTGCCAGCAGCTTCAGGCAGCCGGAGCAGTACTTC.

Many counts were recorded for this clonotype. The V call is TRBV28, the J call TRBJ2-1; D tentatively reads TRBD1 or TRBD2 (8 bases each). Trimming cost V 6 bases and J 5 bases, with 17 bases left between them. This CDR3 comprises 15 residues. In germline, CDR1 is MDHEN, CDR2 SYDVKM. Here the CDR3 reads CASSPGGGGNNEQFF. The CDR3 nucleotides read TGTGCCAGCAGCCCAGGGGGCGGGGGGAACAATGAGCAGTTCTTC.

This clonotype was seen ten or more times. The chain links TRBV20-1 to TRBJ2-7; D tentatively reads TRBD1 or TRBD2 (5 bases each). Deletions cut 5 bases from V and 0 bases from J, with 11 bases between. Germline CDR1 reads DFQATT; CDR2 reads SNEGSKA (reference sequence). This CDR3 comprises 13 residues. The CDR3, as DNA: TGCAGTGCTCGGGACGGAGTCTCCTACGAGCAGTACTTC. Amino acids: CSARDGVSYEQYF.